This T cell receptor beta chain emerged from a study of blood T cell repertoires in COVID-19. Overall study: PBMCs, B-cell-depleted T cells, or T cells were the source of the cDNA or gDNA that made up the material.

This clone was seen just once. Trimming removed 6 bases from V and 0 bases from J, with 16 bases in between. This CDR3 contains 16 residues. Germline CDR1 is MDHEN and CDR2 is SYDVKM. In the study's own analysis: Amplifying reference gene primers gave estimates of nucleated cell counts. Sequencing was performed with immunoSEQ multiplex PCR; in TCRdb, only in-frame clones are kept and a portion is missing. V and J calls and clone size are copied from that table; D and trimming were computed from the DNA. The sample consists of roughly 120,000 clones, less than 75% of them appearing once. This sequence was found in a human donor with acute or convalescent COVID-19. The donor label of this sample is uncertain. The chain employs TRBV28 and TRBJ2-3; D is unresolved. Sequencing was performed on peripheral blood. In DNA form, the CDR3 reads TGTGCCAGCAGCTCACCCGCCTCCACTAGCACAGATACGCAGTATTTT. As protein: CASSSPASTSTDTQYF.